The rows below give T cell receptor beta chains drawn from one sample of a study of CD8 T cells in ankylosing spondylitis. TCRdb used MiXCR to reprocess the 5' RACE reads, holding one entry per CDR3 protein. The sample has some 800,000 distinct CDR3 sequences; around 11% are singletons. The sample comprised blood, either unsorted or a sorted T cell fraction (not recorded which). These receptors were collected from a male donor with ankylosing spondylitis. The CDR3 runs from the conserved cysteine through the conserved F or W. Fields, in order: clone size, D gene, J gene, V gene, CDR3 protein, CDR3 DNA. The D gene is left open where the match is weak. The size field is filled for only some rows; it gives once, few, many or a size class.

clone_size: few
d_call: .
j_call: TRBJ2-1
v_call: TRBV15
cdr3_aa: CATSRDWLGGRPYNEQFF
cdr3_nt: TGTGCCACCAGCAGAGATTGGTTGGGCGGGCGTCCCTACAATGAGCAGTTCTTC

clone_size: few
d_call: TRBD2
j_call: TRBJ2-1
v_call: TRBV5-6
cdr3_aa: CASSLPGTKDNEQFF
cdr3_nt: TGTGCCAGCAGCTTGCCCGGGACTAAGGACAATGAGCAGTTCTTC

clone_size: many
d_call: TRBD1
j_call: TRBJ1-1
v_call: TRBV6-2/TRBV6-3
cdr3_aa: CASSNSQGTEAFF
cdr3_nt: TGTGCCAGCAGTAACTCACAGGGGACTGAAGCTTTCTTT

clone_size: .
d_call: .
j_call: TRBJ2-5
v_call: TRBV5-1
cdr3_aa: CASGLIPTEETQYF
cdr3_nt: TGCGCCAGCGGCTTGATCCCCACTGAAGAGACCCAGTACTTC

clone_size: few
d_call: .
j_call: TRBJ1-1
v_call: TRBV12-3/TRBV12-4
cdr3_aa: CASSLASTGARPEAFF
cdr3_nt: TGTGCCAGCAGTTTAGCTTCTACCGGGGCCCGCCCTGAAGCTTTCTTT

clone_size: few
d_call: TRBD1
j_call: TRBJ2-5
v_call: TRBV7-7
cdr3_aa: CASSPDRERETQYF
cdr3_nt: TGTGCTAGCAGCCCCGACAGGGAGCGGGAGACCCAGTACTTC

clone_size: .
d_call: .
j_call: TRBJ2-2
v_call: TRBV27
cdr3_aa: CASSLYLAPTGELFF
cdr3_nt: TGTGCCAGCAGTTTATACCTAGCGCCCACCGGGGAGCTGTTTTTT

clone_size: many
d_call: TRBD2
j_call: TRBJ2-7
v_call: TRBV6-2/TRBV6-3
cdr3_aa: CASSSALGLINRQYF
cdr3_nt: TGTGCCAGCAGTTCCGCCCTGGGACTAATCAACAGACAGTACTTC

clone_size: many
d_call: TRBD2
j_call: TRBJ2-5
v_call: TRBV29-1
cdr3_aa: CSVSRTSAYQETQYF
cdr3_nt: TGCAGCGTTTCCCGGACTAGCGCCTACCAAGAGACCCAGTACTTC

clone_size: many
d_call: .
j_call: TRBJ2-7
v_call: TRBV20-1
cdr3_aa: CSARGLINYEQYF
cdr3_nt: TGCAGTGCTAGAGGACTTATTAACTACGAGCAGTACTTC

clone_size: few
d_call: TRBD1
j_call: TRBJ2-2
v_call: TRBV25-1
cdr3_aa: CASSERDREAGELFF
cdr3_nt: TGTGCCAGCAGTGAGAGGGACAGGGAGGCCGGGGAGCTGTTTTTT

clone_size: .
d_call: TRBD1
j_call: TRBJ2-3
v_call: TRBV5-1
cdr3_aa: CASSRRQDRVGGAADTQYF
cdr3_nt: TGCGCCAGCAGCCGCCGACAAGACAGGGTCGGTGGCGCCGCAGATACGCAGTATTTT

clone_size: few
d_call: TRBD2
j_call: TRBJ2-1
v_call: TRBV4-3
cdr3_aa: CASSHGLAGTYNEQFF
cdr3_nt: TGCGCCAGCAGCCACGGACTAGCGGGGACCTACAATGAGCAGTTCTTC

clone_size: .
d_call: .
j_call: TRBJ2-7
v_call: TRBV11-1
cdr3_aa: CASSFYGSSYEQYF
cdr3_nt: TGTGCCAGCAGCTTTTATGGGTCTTCCTACGAGCAGTACTTC

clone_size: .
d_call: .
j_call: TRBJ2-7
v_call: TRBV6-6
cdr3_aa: CASSPRVTYEQYF
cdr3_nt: TGTGCCAGCAGTCCGCGTGTTACCTACGAGCAGTACTTC

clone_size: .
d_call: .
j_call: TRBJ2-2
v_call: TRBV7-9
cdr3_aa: CASSHSGRVTGELFF
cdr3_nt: TGTGCCAGCAGCCATAGCGGCCGAGTTACCGGGGAGCTGTTTTTT

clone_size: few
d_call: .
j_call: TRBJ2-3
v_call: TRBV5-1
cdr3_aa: CASSIPRGDLDTQYF
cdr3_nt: TGCGCCAGCAGCATACCTAGGGGGGATCTAGATACGCAGTATTTT

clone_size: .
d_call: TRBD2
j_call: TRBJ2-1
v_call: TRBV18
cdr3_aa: CASSPGLAGSYEQFF
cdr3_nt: TGTGCCAGCTCACCAGGACTAGCGGGAAGCTATGAGCAGTTCTTC

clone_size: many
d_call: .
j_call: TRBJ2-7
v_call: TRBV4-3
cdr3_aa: CASSQDLLTLGYEQYF
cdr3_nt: TGCGCCAGCAGCCAAGATCTACTTACCTTGGGGTACGAGCAGTACTTC

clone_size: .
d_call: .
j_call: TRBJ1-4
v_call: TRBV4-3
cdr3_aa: CASSQDPTPGADEKLFF
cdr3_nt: TGCGCCAGCAGCCAAGACCCAACCCCGGGGGCTGATGAAAAACTGTTTTTT

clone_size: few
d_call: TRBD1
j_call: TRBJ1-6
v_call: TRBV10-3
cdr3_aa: CAIMGQGDSPLHF
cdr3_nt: TGTGCCATCATGGGCCAGGGGGATTCACCCCTCCACTTT

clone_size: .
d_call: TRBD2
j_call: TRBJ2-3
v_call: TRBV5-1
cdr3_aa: CASSIGLAGGTDTQYF
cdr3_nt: TGCGCCAGCAGCATCGGACTAGCGGGGGGCACAGATACGCAGTATTTT

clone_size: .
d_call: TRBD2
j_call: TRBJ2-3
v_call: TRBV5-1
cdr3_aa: CASSGTSRRASTDTQYF
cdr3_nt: TGCGCCAGCAGCGGGACTAGCAGACGAGCTAGCACAGATACGCAGTATTTT

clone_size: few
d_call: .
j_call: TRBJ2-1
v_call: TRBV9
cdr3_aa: CASSPIAAGEQFF
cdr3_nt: TGTGCCAGCAGCCCGATTGCGGCTGGGGAGCAGTTCTTC

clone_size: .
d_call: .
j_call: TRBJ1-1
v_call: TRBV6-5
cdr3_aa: CASSYSSAVYTEAFF
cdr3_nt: TGTGCCAGCAGTTACTCCAGTGCGGTTTACACTGAAGCTTTCTTT

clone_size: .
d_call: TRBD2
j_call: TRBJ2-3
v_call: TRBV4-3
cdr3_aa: CASSQVFKRGADTQYF
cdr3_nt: TGCGCCAGCAGCCAAGTTTTCAAGCGGGGCGCAGATACGCAGTATTTT

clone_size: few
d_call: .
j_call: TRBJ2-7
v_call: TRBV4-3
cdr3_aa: CASSQDMTASYEQYF
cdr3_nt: TGCGCCAGCAGCCAAGACATGACGGCCTCCTACGAGCAGTACTTC

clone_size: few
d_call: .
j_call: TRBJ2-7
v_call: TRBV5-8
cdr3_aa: CASSLRFPGEQYF
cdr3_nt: TGTGCCAGCAGCTTGAGGTTTCCCGGCGAGCAGTACTTC

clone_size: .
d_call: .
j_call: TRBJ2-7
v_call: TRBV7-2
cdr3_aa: CASSLVSTVSYEQYF
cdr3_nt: TGTGCCAGCAGCTTAGTGTCGACAGTAAGTTACGAGCAGTACTTC

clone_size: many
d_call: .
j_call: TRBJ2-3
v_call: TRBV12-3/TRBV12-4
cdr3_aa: CASSLYGTDTQYF
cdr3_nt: TGTGCCAGCAGTTTATATGGTACAGATACGCAGTATTTT